This T cell receptor beta chain stems from a study of naive and memory T cell subsets. Regarding the study as a whole: Naive repertoires, especially CD8, held a few larger clonotypes, possibly memory cells re-expressing CD45RA. TCR abundance followed a power law differing between naive and memory subsets.

Germline CDR1 reads MDHEN; CDR2 reads SYDVKM. With V trimmed by 6 bases and J by 9 bases, 5 bases remained unmatched. The CDR3 spans 13 residues. This clonotype has ten or more counts. Its antigen is undetermined. The beta constant-region primer was an equimolar mix of two oligonucleotides covering TRBC1 and TRBC2. Four rounds of PCR amplified the ligated cDNA using nested alpha and beta constant-region primers plus SP2. Each CDR3 protein is one row after TCRdb ran MiXCR on the UMI-ligation and nested PCR reads. The sample has approximately 140,000 distinct CDR3 sequences; under 25% are singletons. The sequenced sample consisted of naive CD4+ T cells from blood. J is TRBJ2-1 and V is TRBV28, with 10 bases aligning to TRBD1. This receptor was identified in a human donor in good health. CDR3: CASRTGGPTEQFF. DNA for the CDR3: TGTGCCAGCAGGACAGGGGGCCCTACTGAGCAGTTCTTC.